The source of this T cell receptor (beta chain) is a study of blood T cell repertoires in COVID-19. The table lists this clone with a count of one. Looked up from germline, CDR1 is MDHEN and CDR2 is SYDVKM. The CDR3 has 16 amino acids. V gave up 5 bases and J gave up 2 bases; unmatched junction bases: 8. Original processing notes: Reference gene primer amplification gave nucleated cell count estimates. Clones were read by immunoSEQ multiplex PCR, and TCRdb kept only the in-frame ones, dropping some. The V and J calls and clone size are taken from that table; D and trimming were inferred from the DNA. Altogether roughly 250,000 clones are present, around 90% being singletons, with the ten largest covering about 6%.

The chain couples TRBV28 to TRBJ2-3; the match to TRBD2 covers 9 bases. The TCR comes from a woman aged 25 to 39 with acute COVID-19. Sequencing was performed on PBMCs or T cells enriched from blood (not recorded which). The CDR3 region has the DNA TGTGCCAGCAGTACCTTAGCGGGAGATGTCACAGATACGCAGTATTTT. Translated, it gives CASSTLAGDVTDTQYF.